Reported below is one TCR beta chain. The sample is drawn from a study of blood T cell repertoires in COVID-19. Overall study context: PBMCs, B-cell-depleted T cells, or T cells provided the cDNA or gDNA that made up the material.

Germline CDR1 is PRHDT and CDR2 is FYEKMQ (reference sequence). Between the trimmed V and J ends, which lost 5 bases and 7 bases, there was a span of 18 bases. The CDR3 runs 14 residues. Measured with immunoSEQ multiplex PCR; TCRdb has only the in-frame clones, and not every one. Found here are fewer than 15,000 clones, around 76% of them singletons; the top ten hold 35% to 50%. The sequencing input was peripheral blood. The chain joins TRBV13 to TRBJ2-7; perhaps TRBD1 as D (6 bases). The receptor was isolated from a woman at least 80 years old with acute or convalescent COVID-19. The chain's CDR3 is CASSRNEGVDEQYF. CDR3 nucleotides: TGTGCCAGCAGCCGAAATGAGGGGGTAGATGAGCAGTACTTC.